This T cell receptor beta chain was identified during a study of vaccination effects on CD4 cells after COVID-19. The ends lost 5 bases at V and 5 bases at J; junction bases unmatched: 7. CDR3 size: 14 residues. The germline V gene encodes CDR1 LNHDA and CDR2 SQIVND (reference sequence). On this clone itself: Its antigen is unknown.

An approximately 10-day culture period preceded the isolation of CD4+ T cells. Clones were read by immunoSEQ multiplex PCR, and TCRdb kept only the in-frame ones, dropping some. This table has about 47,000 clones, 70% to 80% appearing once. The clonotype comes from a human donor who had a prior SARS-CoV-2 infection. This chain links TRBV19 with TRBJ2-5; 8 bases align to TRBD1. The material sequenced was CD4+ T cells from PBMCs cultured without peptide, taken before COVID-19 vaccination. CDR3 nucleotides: TGTGCCAGTAGTCGACAGGGGAACGGGGAGACCCAGTACTTC. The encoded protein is CASSRQGNGETQYF. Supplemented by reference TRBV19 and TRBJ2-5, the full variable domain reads DGGITQSPKYLFRKEGQNVTLSCEQNLNHDAMYWYRQDPGQGLRLIYYSQIVNDFQKGDIAEGYSVSREKKESFPLTVTSAQKNPTAFYLCASSRQGNGETQYFGPGTRLLVL.